The rows below give T cell receptor beta chains drawn from one sample of a study of blood T cells in healthy people across ages. TCRdb re-called the 5' RACE reads through MiXCR, storing one row per CDR3 protein. The table records 750,000 to 1,000,000 distinct CDR3 sequences, roughly 29% of them present only once. The same sample was also studied in work on T cells of mothers and their children.

Input material: blood. The source is a woman in her forties in good health. Each CDR3 is given with its conserved first and last residue. The D gene is left open where the match is weak. Rows give clone size only sometimes, using once, few, many, or a class for an expanded clone.

v_call,d_call,clone_size,j_call,cdr3_aa,cdr3_nt
TRBV5-1,-,-,TRBJ2-7,CASSLAPSDEQYF,TGCGCCAGCAGCTTGGCCCCTTCGGACGAGCAGTACTTC
TRBV4-3,-,few,TRBJ2-2,CASSQRARQGHGGELFF,TGCGCCAGCAGCCAACGCGCCCGCCAGGGTCACGGCGGGGAGCTGTTTTTT
TRBV7-9,TRBD2,-,TRBJ2-4,CASSLALTSSQNIQYF,TGTGCCAGCAGCTTAGCGTTGACTAGCTCCCAAAACATTCAGTACTTC
TRBV28,-,few,TRBJ2-5,CASSPNTGVEETQYF,TGTGCCAGCAGCCCCAATACAGGAGTCGAAGAGACCCAGTACTTC
TRBV7-3,-,-,TRBJ2-3,CASSHKGDGGTQYF,TGTGCCAGCAGCCATAAAGGTGATGGCGGTACGCAGTATTTT
TRBV19,TRBD1,few,TRBJ1-5,CASSPYRQGTSNQPQHF,TGTGCCAGTAGTCCCTACCGACAGGGAACTAGCAATCAGCCCCAGCATTTT
TRBV7-2,-,-,TRBJ2-7,CASSSSFWDEQYF,TGTGCCAGCAGCTCTTCTTTTTGGGACGAGCAGTACTTC
TRBV20-1,-,-,TRBJ1-2,CSALSGSEGYTF,TGCAGTGCTCTATCCGGCAGTGAGGGCTACACCTTC
TRBV28,-,few,TRBJ1-1,CASSSIAGTHVAAFF,TGTGCCAGCAGTTCAATTGCCGGGACACACGTCGCAGCTTTCTTT
TRBV20-1,-,-,TRBJ2-3,CSATALDTQYF,TGCAGTGCCACAGCTCTGGATACGCAGTATTTT
TRBV28,-,-,TRBJ2-3,CASSPFGEITDTQYF,TGTGCCAGCAGTCCTTTCGGAGAAATCACAGATACGCAGTATTTT
TRBV5-4,-,-,TRBJ2-5,CAIRDSRGEQYF,TGTGCCATACGGGACAGCCGGGGGGAGCAGTACTTC
TRBV6-6,TRBD1,-,TRBJ2-7,CASSYDRASYEQYF,TGTGCCAGCAGTTACGACAGGGCCTCCTACGAGCAGTACTTC
TRBV4-2,-,few,TRBJ1-1,CASSQEEGLNTETFF,TGTGCCAGCAGCCAAGAGGAGGGACTGAACACTGAAACTTTCTTT